In its sample, the clone carrying this TCR beta chain was seen many times. The data derive from a study of immune characterization of retroperitoneal liposarcoma. TCRdb re-derived calls from the PCR reads in MiXCR, one entry per CDR3 protein. The sample consists of 8,000 to 13,000 distinct CDR3 sequences, about 27% of them appearing once. V was trimmed by 6 bases and J by 10 bases, leaving 16 bases between them. Germline V lookup: CDR1 MNHNS, CDR2 SASEGT. This CDR3 is 13 amino acids long. The chain links TRBV6-1 to TRBJ2-1; possibly TRBD1 for D (6 bases). Sequencing used tumor tissue. This clonotype was sampled from a female donor with retroperitoneal liposarcoma. The CDR3 DNA is TGTGCCAGCAGACTACAGGGCTACGGGGAGCAGTTCTTC. Residues: CASRLQGYGEQFF.